The present entry profiles one T cell receptor beta chain with its context. The record originates from a study of cytomegalovirus exposure and HLA in healthy donors. Primers included in the PCR were 60 Vbeta and 13 Jbeta primers. Method: immunoSEQ multiplex PCR; TCRdb's copy keeps in-frame clones and lacks some. This sample has around 190,000 clones, with almost 85% found just once. The TCR originated in a woman in her fifties or sixties in good health and CMV-seronegative. Sequencing input: PBMCs.

The CDR3 bases are TGTGCCAGCAGCGCCACAGTAAACACTGAAGCTTTCTTT. This sequence encodes CASSATVNTEAFF. J is TRBJ1-1 and V is TRBV7-9; D gene ambiguous. This CDR3 is built from 13 residues. Trimming took 5 bases from V and 2 from J, leaving 9 bases between them. Germline V lookup: CDR1 SEHNR, CDR2 FQNEAQ (reference sequence).